Presented here are 30 T cell receptor beta chains from one specimen sequenced in a study of T cell changes during pregnancy in multiple sclerosis. Sequencing used immunoSEQ multiplex PCR; TCRdb keeps in-frame clones, though not all of them. In the table there are about 64,000 clones, about 96% of which are singletons. The sample consisted of CD8+ T cells from peripheral blood mononuclear cells, taken after pregnancy. These receptors all stem from a female donor with multiple sclerosis, enrolled in a pregnancy study.

V is TRBV7-2 and J is TRBJ2-1; possibly TRBD2 for D (6 bases). This CDR3 spans 13 amino acids. Germline CDR1 SGHTA, CDR2 FQGNSA. V dropped 3 bases and J dropped 5 bases, with 8 bases sitting between them. The CDR3: CASSLGGHNEQFF. DNA for the CDR3: TGTGCCAGCAGCTTGGGGGGTCACAATGAGCAGTTCTTC.

The chain carries TRBV4-2 and TRBJ2-3, with a possible D match to TRBD1 (6 bases). V was shortened by 1 base and J by 1 base, with 9 bases between the two germline ends. The CDR3 runs 15 residues. Per germline, CDR1 LGHNA and CDR2 YNFKEQ. The CDR3 is CASSQVEGGTDTQYF. The CDR3 DNA sequence: TGTGCCAGCAGCCAAGTTGAGGGGGGCACAGATACGCAGTATTTT.

The gene calls are TRBV19 and TRBJ1-1; D is ambiguous. Germline assignment: CDR1 LNHDA and CDR2 SQIVND (reference sequence). Deletions cut 3 bases from V and 3 bases from J, with 8 bases between. This CDR3 contains 13 residues. The CDR3 loop is CASSISVYTEAFF. DNA for the CDR3: TGTGCCAGTAGTATTTCGGTGTACACTGAAGCTTTCTTT.

The chain uses TRBV7-9 and TRBJ1-2; D not certain. The germline V gene encodes CDR1 SEHNR and CDR2 FQNEAQ (reference sequence). V was trimmed by 6 bases and J by 8 bases, leaving 16 bases between them. The CDR3 covers 13 residues. The DNA for the CDR3 is TGTGCCAGCAGTCATGGGGAGGGCACGGGCTACACCTTC. Translation gives CASSHGEGTGYTF.

The J gene is TRBJ2-7, the V gene TRBV28; 8 bases fit TRBD2. The CDR3 extends over 15 amino acids. Looked up from germline, CDR1 is MDHEN and CDR2 is SYDVKM. Losses at the gene ends were 1 base for V and 1 base for J; bases not matched to a gene: 3. CDR3 in amino acids: CASSLSLAASYEQYF. Written as DNA, the CDR3 is TGTGCCAGCAGTTTATCACTAGCGGCGTCCTACGAGCAGTACTTC. The variable domain in full, with the rest retrieved from reference TRBV28 and TRBJ2-7, is DVKVTQSSRYLVKRTGEKVFLECVQDMDHENMFWYRQDPGLGLRLIYFSYDVKMKEKGDIPEGYSVSREKKERFSLILESASTNQTSMYLCASSLSLAASYEQYFGPGTRLTVT.

V and J are TRBV2 and TRBJ1-1; no reliable D call. The CDR3 runs to 14 residues. Trimming left V 6 bases short and J 3 bases short, with 14 bases between. CDR1 and CDR2 from the germline V gene are SNHLY and FYNNEI. The CDR3 loop reads CASSQDGIYTEAFF. DNA for the CDR3: TGTGCCAGCAGCCAGGACGGGATCTACACTGAAGCTTTCTTT.

The chain employs TRBV5-4 and TRBJ2-2, with D perhaps TRBD1 (6 bases). The CDR3 contains 14 residues. CDR1 and CDR2 from the germline V gene are SGHNT and YYREEE (reference sequence). Trimming shortened V by 4 bases and J by 6 bases, and 13 bases separated the two germline ends. CDR3 sequence: CASSTAGVAGELFF. CDR3 sequence (DNA): TGTGCCAGCAGCACCGCAGGGGTGGCCGGGGAGCTGTTTTTT.

The V call is TRBV7-9, the J call TRBJ1-1; 8 bases fit TRBD1. Unmatched junction bases numbered 9, after V lost 5 bases and J lost 1 base. CDR1 SEHNR and CDR2 FQNEAQ come from the germline V gene (reference sequence). This CDR3 comprises 16 residues. CDR3 DNA sequence: TGTGCCAGCAGCCGGACAGGGAGGTCCGAGAACACTGAAGCTTTCTTT. This encodes CASSRTGRSENTEAFF.

The chain recombines TRBV19 with TRBJ1-5; D gene ambiguous. Germline V lookup: CDR1 LNHDA, CDR2 SQIVND (reference sequence). V was clipped by 0 bases and J by 4 bases, with 16 bases between them. CDR3 size: 17 residues. This CDR3 reads CASSIDQTRPRNQPQHF. CDR3 nucleotide sequence: TGTGCCAGTAGTATAGACCAGACACGACCAAGGAATCAGCCCCAGCATTTT.

The J gene is TRBJ1-1, the V gene TRBV2; D ambiguous. The CDR3 consists of 15 residues. CDR1 and CDR2 (germline): SNHLY, FYNNEI. Trimming left V 3 bases short and J 4 bases short, with 15 bases between. For the CDR3, the DNA is TGTGCCAGCAGTGAGGAGGCAATGGGTAGCACTGAAGCTTTCTTT. Translating gives CASSEEAMGSTEAFF.

The V gene is TRBV19, the J gene TRBJ1-2; perhaps TRBD1 as D (6 bases). The CDR3 has 12 amino acids. Germline CDR1 reads LNHDA; CDR2 reads SQIVND (reference sequence). Trimming stripped 5 bases from V and 10 bases from J, with 14 bases between. CDR3 bases: TGTGCCAGTAGTGGGCGACAGGCACTCTACACCTTC. It encodes CASSGRQALYTF.

The chain combines TRBV2 with TRBJ2-1; D is undetermined. The CDR3 sequence is 12 residues long. Germline V lookup: CDR1 SNHLY, CDR2 FYNNEI. V lost 6 bases to trimming and J lost 4 bases, with 7 bases between them. The chain's CDR3 is CASRLSYNEQFF. CDR3 nucleotide sequence: TGTGCCAGCAGACTTAGTTACAATGAGCAGTTCTTC.

The chain employs TRBV10-3 and TRBJ2-7, with TRBD2 matching over 12 bases. From germline, CDR1 is ENHRY and CDR2 SYGVKD. Germline trimming cut 3 bases from V and 3 bases from J; bases unmatched to any gene: 6. This CDR3 is built from 16 residues. The CDR3 sequence: CAISDKGTSGLYEQYF. The CDR3 nucleotides read TGTGCCATCAGTGATAAGGGGACTAGCGGGCTCTACGAGCAGTACTTC.

This clone was seen only once. The chain carries TRBV19 and TRBJ1-1; D unresolved. The CDR3 is 15 residues long. V gave up 4 bases and J gave up 0 bases, with 12 bases separating them. Germline lookup yields CDR1 LNHDA and CDR2 SQIVND (reference sequence). CDR3 residues: CASSTAGFMNTEAFF. The CDR3 region has the DNA TGTGCCAGTAGTACGGCGGGGTTTATGAACACTGAAGCTTTCTTT.

The chain recombines TRBV7-9 with TRBJ2-1; 13 positions agree with TRBD2. Germline trimming cut 5 bases from V and 5 bases from J; bases unmatched to any gene: 6. The CDR3 has 16 residues. The germline V gene encodes CDR1 SEHNR and CDR2 FQNEAQ (reference sequence). CDR3 loop: CASSLGLAGTNNEQFF. The CDR3 DNA reads as TGTGCCAGCAGCCTGGGACTAGCGGGGACGAACAATGAGCAGTTCTTC. Combining the CDR3 with reference TRBV7-9 and TRBJ2-1 gives the whole variable domain DTGVSQNPRHKITKRGQNVTFRCDPISEHNRLYWYRQTLGQGPEFLTYFQNEAQLEKSRLLSDRFSAERPKGSFSTLEIQRTEQGDSAMYLCASSLGLAGTNNEQFFGPGTRLTVL.

A single count supports this clone. The chain joins TRBV7-8 to TRBJ2-7; 8 bases map to TRBD1. Germline-derived CDR1 and CDR2 are SGHVS and FQNEAQ. CDR3 size: 14 residues. Unmatched junction bases numbered 5, after V lost 4 bases and J lost 3 bases. The CDR3 coding sequence is TGTGCCAGCAGCTGGGGGACAGGAGACTACGAGCAGTACTTC. This gives the protein CASSWGTGDYEQYF. Complete variable domain (other parts from reference TRBV7-8 and TRBJ2-7): GAGVSQSPRYKVAKRGQDVALRCDPISGHVSLFWYQQALGQGPEFLTYFQNEAQLDKSGLPSDRFFAERPEGSVSTLKIQRTQQEDSAVYLCASSWGTGDYEQYFGPGTRLTVT.

This clone was observed a few times. This chain joins TRBV6-4 and TRBJ1-4; D unclear. This CDR3 contains 13 residues. Germline-derived CDR1 and CDR2 are MRHNA and SNTAGT. Trimming pared 0 bases from V and 8 bases from J, leaving 7 bases between. In nucleotides, the CDR3 is TGTGCCAGCAGTGACTCCCGTAGAGAAAAACTGTTTTTT. This sequence encodes CASSDSRREKLFF.

This sequence joins TRBV5-1 and TRBJ1-1; the D is unclear. This CDR3 is 13 amino acids long. Germline CDR1 and CDR2: SGHRS and YFSETQ. V lost 0 bases to trimming and J lost 1 base, with 4 bases between them. CDR3 in DNA: TGCGCCAGCAGCTTGGTATCGAACACTGAAGCTTTCTTT. Protein product: CASSLVSNTEAFF.

The V gene is TRBV7-8, the J gene TRBJ2-1; D might be TRBD2 (6 bases). The germline CDR1 and CDR2 sequences are SGHVS and FQNEAQ. Trimming shortened V by 4 bases and J by 6 bases, and 13 bases separated the two germline ends. This CDR3 spans 14 amino acids. CDR3: CASSYGTPFNEQFF. DNA for the CDR3: TGTGCCAGCAGCTACGGGACTCCCTTCAATGAGCAGTTCTTC.

V is TRBV19 and J is TRBJ2-7; weak D call: TRBD2 (6 bases). This CDR3 comprises 14 residues. Germline V gene sequence: CDR1 LNHDA, CDR2 SQIVND (reference sequence). Between the trimmed V and J ends, which lost 3 bases and 1 base, there was a span of 10 bases. CDR3 loop: CASSISEGSYEQYF. The CDR3, as DNA: TGTGCCAGTAGTATTTCGGAGGGGTCCTACGAGCAGTACTTC.

The V and J genes are TRBV9 and TRBJ2-5; 7 bases match TRBD1. The CDR3 length is 15 residues. V lost 5 bases and J lost 4; bases outside the gene matches: 11. From germline, CDR1 is SGDLS and CDR2 YYNGEE. In DNA, the CDR3 is TGTGCCAGCAGTGGTGCCGGGACAGTTGGAGAGACCCAGTACTTC. Residues: CASSGAGTVGETQYF.

The chain recombines TRBV7-8 with TRBJ2-4, with D uncertain. CDR3 length: 13 residues. The V and J ends lost 5 bases and 9 bases respectively, with 14 bases between them. Per germline, CDR1 SGHVS and CDR2 FQNEAQ. The CDR3 region is CASSPRRSGIQYF. The CDR3 DNA follows: TGTGCCAGCAGCCCTAGAAGGAGTGGCATTCAGTACTTC. Based on the CDR3 plus reference TRBV7-8 and TRBJ2-4, the full variable domain is GAGVSQSPRYKVAKRGQDVALRCDPISGHVSLFWYQQALGQGPEFLTYFQNEAQLDKSGLPSDRFFAERPEGSVSTLKIQRTQQEDSAVYLCASSPRRSGIQYFGAGTRLSVL.

The chain combines TRBV14 with TRBJ2-7, with 9 positions matching TRBD2. V dropped 2 bases and J dropped 3; count of bases not matched to a gene: 2. The germline CDR1 and CDR2 sequences are SGHDN and FVKESK. The CDR3 consists of 14 residues. The CDR3 protein is CASSQTTSGYEQYF. The CDR3 coding sequence is TGTGCCAGCAGCCAAACGACTAGCGGCTACGAGCAGTACTTC.

This chain links TRBV7-9 with TRBJ2-7; 8 nucleotides agree with TRBD2. The CDR3 is 15 residues long. V shed 1 base, J shed 2 bases, and the junction held 4 bases outside the gene matches. Germline CDR1 SEHNR, CDR2 FQNEAQ (reference sequence). CDR3 sequence: CASSLESGSPYEQYF. DNA of the CDR3: TGTGCCAGCAGCTTAGAAAGCGGGAGTCCCTACGAGCAGTACTTC.

The V and J genes are TRBV5-4 and TRBJ1-4; D unresolved. The germline V gene encodes CDR1 SGHNT and CDR2 YYREEE (reference sequence). This CDR3 is built from 13 residues. The ends were cut back, 0 bases at V and 4 bases at J, with 4 bases in the middle. CDR3 sequence (DNA): TGTGCCAGCAGCTTGGCCGTTAATGAAAAACTGTTTTTT. Its translation is CASSLAVNEKLFF. The variable domain in full, with the rest retrieved from reference TRBV5-4 and TRBJ1-4, is ETGVTQSPTHLIKTRGQQVTLRCSSQSGHNTVSWYQQALGQGPQFIFQYYREEENGRGNFPPRFSGLQFPNYSSELNVNALELDDSALYLCASSLAVNEKLFFGSGTQLSVL.

The chain uses TRBV28 and TRBJ2-3; D may be TRBD2 (5 bases). With 5 bases removed from V and 1 base from J, the gap between germline ends came to 10 bases. Germline V CDR1 and CDR2: MDHEN, SYDVKM. The CDR3 totals 14 residues. The CDR3 region is CASSHGLRTDTQYF. The CDR3 DNA reads TGTGCCAGCAGTCACGGACTGCGCACAGATACGCAGTATTTT.

V and J are TRBV27 and TRBJ2-7; 8 positions match TRBD1. CDR1 and CDR2 (germline): MNHEY, SMNVEV (reference sequence). The J segment lost 4 bases and the V segment lost 0 bases, leaving 11 bases of the junction unmatched. CDR3 size: 17 residues. DNA of the CDR3: TGTGCCAGCAGTTTATCGTTTCGTACAGGGGGGTTTTACGAGCAGTACTTC. Translated: CASSLSFRTGGFYEQYF.

This clone was counted a single time. V and J are TRBV6-5 and TRBJ2-3; 11 nucleotides align to TRBD2. The CDR3 totals 15 residues. V lost 4 bases and J lost 5; bases outside the gene matches: 5. Germline V gives CDR1 MNHEY, CDR2 SVGAGI. The DNA of the CDR3 is TGTGCCAGCAGTTTACTAGCGGGAGACAGAGATACGCAGTATTTT. Its translation: CASSLLAGDRDTQYF.

This chain joins TRBV28 and TRBJ2-5; a weak D match, TRBD1 (6 bases). V lost 10 bases and J lost 2, with 20 bases in between. The CDR3 has 15 residues. Looked up from germline, CDR1 is MDHEN and CDR2 is SYDVKM. In DNA, the CDR3 is TGTGCCACCCAAGGGGGAGACCCTATTCAAGAGACCCAGTACTTC. This codes for CATQGGDPIQETQYF. Drawing the rest from reference TRBV28 and TRBJ2-5, the complete variable domain is DVKVTQSSRYLVKRTGEKVFLECVQDMDHENMFWYRQDPGLGLRLIYFSYDVKMKEKGDIPEGYSVSREKKERFSLILESASTNQTSMYLCATQGGDPIQETQYFGPGTRLLVL.

The genes are TRBV19 and TRBJ1-2; D not certain. CDR3 length: 14 amino acids. Germline CDR1 LNHDA, CDR2 SQIVND (reference sequence). Trimming stripped 5 bases from V and 5 bases from J, with 15 bases between. CDR3 sequence reads: CASSSREGRYGYTF. CDR3 DNA sequence: TGTGCCAGTAGTTCCCGGGAGGGAAGGTATGGCTACACCTTC.